This T cell receptor beta chain emerged from a study of persistence of HIV-infected CD4 T cells. Study-wide background: A couple of participants gave one leukapheresis sample; others gave up to about 180 mL blood repeatedly.

CDR1 and CDR2 (germline): LGHDT, YNNKEL (reference sequence). V was trimmed by 1 base and J by 4 bases, leaving 2 bases between them. The CDR3 is made up of 11 amino acids. This was the immunoSEQ version 4 assay in survey mode. TCRdb's table, derived via immunoSEQ multiplex PCR, lists solely in-frame clones and lacks some. The sample lists some 30,000 clones, 82% seen once, with about 6.8% in the top ten. Cells were stimulated with CMV-infected fibroblast lysates at about 9.4 ug/mL. CD40L/CD69 double-negative CD45RO-high memory CD4+ T cells were collected. Donors had undetectable plasma HIV-1 RNA, under 50 copies/mL, for 4+ years. To note about this clone: What it binds is not known.

The chain is built from TRBV3-1 (or the pseudogene TRBV3-2) and TRBJ2-7; D ambiguous. The source material was CD4+ T cells sorted from PBMCs after roughly 18-hour stimulation, sampled from a patient who received antiretroviral therapy. This clonotype was sampled from an adult woman with HIV who was CMV-seropositive. Here the CDR3 DNA reads TGTGCCAGCAGCCAAGTTTACGAGCAGTACTTC. Its translation: CASSQVYEQYF.